This T cell receptor (beta chain) was documented in a study of CD8+ T cells in alopecia areata listed by TCRdb under 2018. For context, the study as a whole: Treated patients were enrolled in an open-label pilot trial of oral tofacitinib at 5 to 10 mg twice daily for moderate-to-severe alopecia areata. RNA was obtained with the PAXgene miRNA kit for fixed scalp, the miRNeasy kit for PBMCs, and the RNeasy kit for mouse skin. Biopsies were taken from tofacitinib-treated patients at baseline and at 4 and 24 weeks of treatment, and a later scalp biopsy was taken in several of the tofacitinib-treated patients. On the human side, TCRbeta sequencing was run on scalp tissue and on sorted CD4+ and CD8+ peripheral blood T cells from healthy controls and from alopecia areata patients with either patchy or totalis/universalis disease. Scalp clonality was compared among normal scalp (n=4), patchy alopecia areata scalp (n=8), and alopecia totalis/universalis scalp (n=8). TCRbeta CDR3 regions were amplified by immunoSEQ multiplex PCR with 35 Vbeta forward and 13 Jbeta reverse primers. Tofacitinib was given for 6 to 18 months, followed by 6 months of follow-up off drug to assess delayed response and recurrence. To study T cell clonal expansion in alopecia areata, the researchers applied high-throughput TCRbeta sequencing to both the C3H/HeJ mouse model and human patients.

The sample's time point label is to be understood as: baseline before oral tofacitinib. Lesional scalp punch biopsies and peripheral blood were obtained from alopecia areata patients. Human scalp biopsies were fixed immediately in PAXgene tissue containers. In regard to this clone: Its recognized antigen is unknown. It has no much larger one-base neighbor in the sample; base qualities were not kept.

Study-wide conclusions, independent of this receptor: Unlike mouse skin, where gammadelta T cells dominate, normal human skin contains resident alphabeta T cells that get sequenced too, which complicates analysis of the scalp TCR repertoire. Higher clonality and more expanded CD8+ clones were observed in lesional scalp than in normal scalp, particularly in alopecia totalis/universalis, a finding suggestive of antigenic drive. Shared TCR sequences between patients were less evident than in mice, which may be partly attributable to HLA diversity in the patient population.

Trimming removed 3 bases from V and 5 bases from J, leaving 13 bases between the germline ends. CDR3 length: 14 amino acids, cysteine to phenylalanine. The CDR3 DNA has 42 bases and is translated from base 1. The germline V gene gives CDR1 as MNHEY and CDR2 as SVGAGI. Receptors were amplified or captured by the immunoSEQ multiplex PCR assay. RNA was extracted from all samples and reverse transcribed into cDNA as template for TCR sequencing. SuperScript III was used to make first-strand cDNA, primed with a 2:1 mix of oligo-dT and random hexamers. Amplification bias was assessed with a synthetic immune receptor repertoire, and residual bias was removed computationally. As for the authors' bioinformatics: After raw reads were preprocessed to remove errors, the CDR3 was defined following IMGT conventions as running from the conserved cysteine to phenylalanine. Clonality was computed by normalizing Shannon entropy by log2 of the number of productive unique TCRs and subtracting the result from 1. Whether each scalp clone was CD4 or CD8 was inferred by checking scalp TCRbeta sequences against the CD4 and CD8 repertoires from sorted blood. TCRdb carries this immuneACCESS record with in-frame sequences only. Its versions omit some clonotypes, under half of them owing to an unresolved V gene in the studies checked, with the rest unexplained. V and J calls and clone size are copied from that table; D and trimming were computed from the DNA. The sample table lists more than 12,000 clones, under 65% of them with a count of one. The ten largest clones take up roughly a tenth of the sample.

The source material was skin, sampled at week 0. The TCR originated in a human donor with alopecia areata. Recombination joined TRBV6-5 with TRBJ1-1; the D gene is unclear. In nucleotide form, the sequence is TGTGCCAGCAGTTATAACCTCTGGGAGACTGAAGCTTTCTTT. Translation gives CASSYNLWETEAFF.